One and the same sample provided the 4 T cell receptor beta chains below, sequenced in a study of blood T cell repertoires in COVID-19. Repertoires were generated with immunoSEQ multiplex PCR, while TCRdb's copy carries only in-frame clones and drops some. The table includes around 190,000 clones, 70% to 85% detected once. Sequenced: peripheral blood. These receptors originate from a human donor in a cohort sampled during active COVID-19.

The chain is built from TRBV14 and TRBJ1-2; the match to TRBD1 covers 7 bases. Germline V gene lookup returns CDR1 SGHDN and CDR2 FVKESK. V lost 4 bases and J lost 3; bases outside the gene matches: 5. CDR3 length: 14 residues. The CDR3 DNA reads TGTGCCAGCAGCCCCGTAGGGGGCCACTATGGCTACACCTTC. It specifies CASSPVGGHYGYTF.

The CDR3 sequence: CASSDGQGSFNYGYTF. CDR3 DNA sequence: TGTGCCAGCAGCGACGGACAGGGGTCTTTTAACTATGGCTACACCTTC. The chain recombines TRBV6-2 or TRBV6-3 with TRBJ1-2; 9 nucleotides align to TRBD1. This CDR3 has 16 residues. Germline trimming cut 6 bases from V and 1 base from J; bases unmatched to any gene: 9. CDR1 is MNHEY and CDR2 is SVGEGT in the germline V gene.

This clone was seen a single time. The rearrangement uses TRBV6-5 and TRBJ2-3, with TRBD1 matching 9 bases. Looked up from germline, CDR1 is MNHEY and CDR2 is SVGAGI. The V gene end was trimmed by 5 bases and the J gene end by 4 bases; junction bases not matched to a gene: 7. CDR3 length equals 15 residues. CDR3 coding DNA: TGTGCCAGCAGTCCATACAGGGGGCCGGCAGATACGCAGTATTTT. Translating it yields CASSPYRGPADTQYF.

The chain links TRBV7-8 to TRBJ1-2; D gene ambiguous. Germline CDR1 reads SGHVS; CDR2 reads FQNEAQ. The germline V and J ends were trimmed by 5 bases and 4 bases, with 17 bases remaining between them. This CDR3 is 15 amino acids long. In DNA, the CDR3 is TGTGCCAGCAGCCCGACAACTCATCAAGGCTATGGCTACACCTTC. Protein sequence: CASSPTTHQGYGYTF.